These 9 T cell receptor beta chains were all obtained from the same sample, sequenced in a study of blood T cell repertoires in COVID-19. Using immunoSEQ multiplex PCR, the repertoire was profiled, and TCRdb retains in-frame clones only, with some absent. Here the sample spans under 200,000 clones, roughly nine tenths being singletons. The sample was peripheral blood. Receptors were obtained from a woman in her seventies with acute or convalescent COVID-19.

This chain uses TRBV12-3 or TRBV12-4 with TRBJ1-2; 7 bases align to TRBD1. This CDR3 comprises 13 residues. Germline trimming cut 5 bases from V and 4 bases from J; bases unmatched to any gene: 4. The CDR3 spells CASSPRDSYGYTF. The CDR3 DNA is TGTGCCAGCAGTCCCCGGGACAGCTATGGCTACACCTTC.

The chain combines TRBV11-2 with TRBJ2-2; a weak D match, TRBD1 (6 bases). V dropped 0 bases and J dropped 1 base, with 9 bases sitting between them. Germline V CDR1 and CDR2: SGHAT, FQNNGV. This CDR3 is built from 16 residues. CDR3 in amino acids: CASSLDLGGNTGELFF. The CDR3 bases are TGTGCCAGCAGCTTAGATCTAGGGGGGAACACCGGGGAGCTGTTTTTT.

The J gene is TRBJ1-1, the V gene TRBV4-2; 8 bases align to TRBD1. V was pared by 3 bases and J by 1 base, with 7 bases of the junction left unmatched. Germline-derived CDR1 and CDR2 are LGHNA and YNFKEQ. This CDR3 is 16 amino acids long. The CDR3 is CASSQYSGTGNTEAFF. CDR3 DNA sequence: TGTGCCAGCAGCCAGTACTCCGGGACAGGGAACACTGAAGCTTTCTTT.

This clone was seen only once. The chain is built from TRBV5-8 and TRBJ2-2; 7 bases fit TRBD1. V lost 3 bases and J lost 4; bases outside the gene matches: 3. Germline values: CDR1 SGHTS, CDR2 YDEGEE. The CDR3 covers 14 residues. DNA of the CDR3: TGTGCCAGCAGCTCCAGGACAGGCACCGGGGAGCTGTTTTTT. Translation gives CASSSRTGTGELFF.

This chain's CDR3 is CASSYGRGCETQYF. The CDR3 DNA follows: TGTGCCAGCAGCTACGGACGGGGATGCGAGACCCAGTACTTC. V and J are TRBV21-1 and TRBJ2-5; TRBD2 was called by the table and not checked on the DNA. TRBV21-1 is annotated as a pseudogene. The CDR3 loop spans 14 amino acids.

The rearrangement joins TRBV6-2 or TRBV6-3 to TRBJ2-7; no clear D gene. The CDR3 length is 16 residues. Looked up from germline, CDR1 is MNHEY and CDR2 is SVGEGT. V was trimmed by 6 bases and J by 4 bases, leaving 22 bases between them. CDR3 nucleotide sequence: TGTGCCAGCAGCGACCCCCTGGTCCCAAGGCGGTACGAGCAGTACTTC. Its translation is CASSDPLVPRRYEQYF.

The chain links TRBV28 to TRBJ2-7; D perhaps matches TRBD2 (6 bases). CDR1 and CDR2 (germline): MDHEN, SYDVKM. The CDR3 sequence is 15 residues long. V was shortened by 2 bases and J by 2 bases, with 13 bases between the two germline ends. This chain's CDR3 is CASSLRGTLTYEQYF. The DNA of the CDR3 is TGTGCCAGCAGTTTACGGGGGACCCTAACCTACGAGCAGTACTTC. The variable domain in full, with the rest retrieved from reference TRBV28 and TRBJ2-7, is DVKVTQSSRYLVKRTGEKVFLECVQDMDHENMFWYRQDPGLGLRLIYFSYDVKMKEKGDIPEGYSVSREKKERFSLILESASTNQTSMYLCASSLRGTLTYEQYFGPGTRLTVT.

The chain couples TRBV24-1 to TRBJ1-2; TRBD1 matches 7 bases. CDR1 and CDR2 (germline): KGHDR, SFDVKD. The CDR3 runs 14 residues. V dropped 2 bases and J dropped 3; count of bases not matched to a gene: 2. Here the CDR3 reads CATSDWQGDYGYTF. The CDR3 bases are TGTGCCACCAGTGATTGGCAGGGGGACTATGGCTACACCTTC.

Regarding this clone: In the same sample, other DNA sequences code for this CDR3. The chain combines TRBV27 with TRBJ2-1, with 12 bases matching TRBD2. V gave up 5 bases and J gave up 7 bases; unmatched junction bases: 6. Germline V gives CDR1 MNHEY, CDR2 SMNVEV (reference sequence). The length of the CDR3 is 15 residues. CDR3 sequence (DNA): TGTGCCAGCAGTCTCGGGACTAGCGGGCGGAATGAGCAGTTCTTC. The encoded protein is CASSLGTSGRNEQFF.